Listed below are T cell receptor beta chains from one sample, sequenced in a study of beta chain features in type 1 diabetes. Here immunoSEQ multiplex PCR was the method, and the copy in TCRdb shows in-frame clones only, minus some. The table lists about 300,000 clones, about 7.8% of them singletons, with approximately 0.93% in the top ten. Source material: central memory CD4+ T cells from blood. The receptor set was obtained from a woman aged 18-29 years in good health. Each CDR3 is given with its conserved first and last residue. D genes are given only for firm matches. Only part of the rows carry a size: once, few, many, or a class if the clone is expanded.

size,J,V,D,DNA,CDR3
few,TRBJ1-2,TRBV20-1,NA,TGCAGTGCTGCTTCCAATGGCTACACCTTC,CSAASNGYTF
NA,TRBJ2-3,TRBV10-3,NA,TGTGCCATCAGTGTAGAATCGACGAGCACAGATACGCAGTATTTT,CAISVESTSTDTQYF
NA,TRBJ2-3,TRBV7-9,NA,TGTGCCAGCAGACGAAAAGGGGCAGATAGCACAGATACGCAGTATTTT,CASRRKGADSTDTQYF
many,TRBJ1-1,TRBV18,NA,TGTGCCAGCTCAACGGGACGCAACTTTAACACTGAAGCTTTCTTT,CASSTGRNFNTEAFF
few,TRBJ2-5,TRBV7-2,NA,TGTGCCAGCAGCTTAACTCCCGGGACTCAAGAGACCCAGTACTTC,CASSLTPGTQETQYF
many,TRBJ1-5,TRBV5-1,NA,TGCGCCAGCAGCCCGGACGGTAATAAGCCCCAGCATTTT,CASSPDGNKPQHF
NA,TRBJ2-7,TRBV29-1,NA,TGCAGCGTTGTTCGAGGGGTCTACGAGCAGTACTTC,CSVVRGVYEQYF
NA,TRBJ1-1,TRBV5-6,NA,TGTGCCAGCAGCTTGACAGGGTACGCTGAAGCTTTCTTT,CASSLTGYAEAFF
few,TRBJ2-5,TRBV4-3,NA,TGCGCCAGCAGCCAAGCCGGGGCAGGGAAAGAGACCCAGTACTTC,CASSQAGAGKETQYF
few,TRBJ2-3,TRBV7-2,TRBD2,TGTGCCAGCAGCTTACAGACTAGCGACACAGATACGCAGTATTTT,CASSLQTSDTDTQYF